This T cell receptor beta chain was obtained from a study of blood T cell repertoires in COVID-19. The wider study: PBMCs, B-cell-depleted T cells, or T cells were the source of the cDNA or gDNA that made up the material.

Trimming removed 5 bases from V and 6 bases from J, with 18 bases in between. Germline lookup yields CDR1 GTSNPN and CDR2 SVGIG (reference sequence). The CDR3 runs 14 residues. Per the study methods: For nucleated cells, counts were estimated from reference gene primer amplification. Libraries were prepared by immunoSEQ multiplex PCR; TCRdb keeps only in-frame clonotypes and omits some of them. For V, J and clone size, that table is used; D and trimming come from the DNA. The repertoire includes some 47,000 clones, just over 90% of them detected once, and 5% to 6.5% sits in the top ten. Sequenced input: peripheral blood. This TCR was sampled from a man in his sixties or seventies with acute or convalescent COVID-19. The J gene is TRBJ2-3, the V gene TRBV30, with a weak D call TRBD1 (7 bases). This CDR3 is CAWGKTGRMDTQYF. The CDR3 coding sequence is TGTGCCTGGGGAAAGACAGGGAGGATGGATACGCAGTATTTT.